A selection of T cell receptor beta chains follows, all from one sample in a study of blood T cell repertoires in COVID-19. The data were produced by immunoSEQ multiplex PCR, yet TCRdb's version contains in-frame clones alone and is incomplete. Among under 250,000 clones listed, less than 85% were seen once. The sequencing input was peripheral blood. The receptors were gathered from a woman between 65 and 79 years old with acute or convalescent COVID-19. The CDR3 runs from the conserved cysteine through the conserved F or W. D genes are given only for firm matches. A clone size is listed for some rows: how often the clone was seen (once, few, many), or a class if it is expanded.

clone size | J gene | V gene | D gene | CDR3 DNA | CDR3 protein
. | TRBJ2-3 | TRBV19 | . | TGTGCCAGTAAAGTCACAGCTACTTCAGATACGCAGTATTTT | CASKVTATSDTQYF
. | TRBJ1-5 | TRBV19 | TRBD1 | TGTGCCAGTAGTATCTCACAGGGGGGACAGCCCCAGCATTTT | CASSISQGGQPQHF
. | TRBJ2-3 | TRBV9 | TRBD2 | TGTGCCAGCAGCCCCCGGCGGGCAAGCGGGGCTCCCACAGATACGCAGTATTTT | CASSPRRASGAPTDTQYF
. | TRBJ2-7 | TRBV28 | . | TGTGCCAGTCACCCCGGGTTCTCCTACGAGCAGTACTTC | CASHPGFSYEQYF
once | TRBJ2-1 | TRBV27 | . | TGTGCCAGCAGTCTAGGACTCATAGAACTCTCCTACAATGAGCAGTTCTTC | CASSLGLIELSYNEQFF
. | TRBJ2-3 | TRBV19 | . | TGTGCCAGTAGCCCGACTAGAAGCACAGATACGCAGTATTTT | CASSPTRSTDTQYF
. | TRBJ2-1 | TRBV6-2/TRBV6-3 | . | TGTGCCAGCAGTGACATCTACAATGAGCAGTTCTTC | CASSDIYNEQFF
. | TRBJ1-1 | TRBV6-6 | . | TGTGCCAGCAGTTACACAGGGTCGAACACTGAAGCTTTCTTT | CASSYTGSNTEAFF
. | TRBJ2-1 | TRBV18 | TRBD2 | TGTGCCAGCTCCCGACTAGCGGGAGGGACCTCCGGGCAGTTCTTC | CASSRLAGGTSGQFF
. | TRBJ1-5 | TRBV27 | . | TGTGCCAGCAGTCCTCTCAGTCGCCTTAGCAATCAGCCCCAGCATTTT | CASSPLSRLSNQPQHF
few | TRBJ2-1 | TRBV11-2 | TRBD2 | TGTGCCAGCAGCTTAGAGTCTAGCGGAGGCTACAATGAGCAGTTCTTC | CASSLESSGGYNEQFF
few | TRBJ1-1 | TRBV2 | . | TGTGCCAGCCGACCGCGGGGAGGTGTATCTCAAGCTTTCTTT | CASRPRGGVSQAFF
. | TRBJ1-1 | TRBV2 | TRBD1 | TGTGCCAGCAGAGGGACAGGGTCTAGGCAGCGCACTGAAGCTTTCTTT | CASRGTGSRQRTEAFF
. | TRBJ2-3 | TRBV4-2 | . | TGTGCCAGCAGTTGGGAGGCAGGAGACACAGATACGCAGTATTTT | CASSWEAGDTDTQYF
. | TRBJ2-1 | TRBV24-1 | . | TGTGCCACCAGTGATTTGGCCGGGAGCTCCTACAATGAGCAGTTCTTC | CATSDLAGSSYNEQFF
few | TRBJ2-7 | TRBV5-1 | TRBD2 | TGCGCCAGCAGCTTGGCCCCTAGCGGGGAAGGCTACGAGCAGTACTTC | CASSLAPSGEGYEQYF
once | TRBJ2-3 | TRBV18 | TRBD2 | TGTGCCAGCTCACCACCCAGCGGGAGTGTTACAGATACGCAGTATTTT | CASSPPSGSVTDTQYF
. | TRBJ2-2 | TRBV10-3 | . | TGTGCCATCAGTGAGTCGTTCGGAGGCAGCGGCACCGGGGAGCTGTTTTTT | CAISESFGGSGTGELFF
. | TRBJ2-5 | TRBV7-2 | TRBD1 | TGTGCCAGCAGCCCCCCGGGACAGGGGAATAGGTACCAAGAGACCCAGTACTTC | CASSPPGQGNRYQETQYF
. | TRBJ2-1 | TRBV7-2 | TRBD1 | TGTGCCAGCAGCTCACGGGGACAGGGATCCTACAATGAGCAGTTCTTC | CASSSRGQGSYNEQFF
few | TRBJ2-2 | TRBV7-9 | TRBD2 | TGTGCCAGCAGCTTAGCTTGGGGACTAGCCAAAGTCGGGGAGCTGTTTTTT | CASSLAWGLAKVGELFF
. | TRBJ1-4 | TRBV7-9 | TRBD1 | TGTGCCAGCAGACCGACAGGGGGCATTAATGAAAAACTGTTTTTT | CASRPTGGINEKLFF
once | TRBJ2-1 | TRBV19 | TRBD2 | TGTGCCAGTAGTTACAGGACTAGGGTTAATGAGCAGTTCTTC | CASSYRTRVNEQFF
. | TRBJ1-5 | TRBV5-6 | . | TGTGCCAGCAGCCCTTCCCGGGAACGGGGCAATCAGCCCCAGCATTTT | CASSPSRERGNQPQHF
. | TRBJ2-1 | TRBV5-1 | . | TGCGCCAGCAGCTCCCGTCGGCGTAGGGGTCTCAATGAGCAGTTCTTC | CASSSRRRRGLNEQFF
once | TRBJ2-1 | TRBV15 | . | TGTGCCACCAGGTCCGGAGCCTACAATGAGCAGTTCTTC | CATRSGAYNEQFF
. | TRBJ2-1 | TRBV7-8 | TRBD2 | TGTGCCAGCAGGTCTGGGGGCGGGAGGGCCTACAATGAGCAGTTCTTC | CASRSGGGRAYNEQFF
. | TRBJ1-1 | TRBV5-4 | . | TGTGCCAGCAGCCGTGGGCGACAGAAGAACACTGAAGCTTTCTTT | CASSRGRQKNTEAFF
. | TRBJ1-6 | TRBV28 | TRBD1 | TGTGCCAGCAGTCTTACAGGGGGCTGGTCACCCCTCCACTTT | CASSLTGGWSPLHF
. | TRBJ2-7 | TRBV18 | TRBD2 | TGTGCCAGCTCACAGGGAGGGTTGGGCGAGCAGTACTTC | CASSQGGLGEQYF
. | TRBJ2-1 | TRBV7-2 | TRBD2 | TGTGCCAGCAGCTTAGCCGGGACTAGCTCCTACAATGAGCAGTTCTTC | CASSLAGTSSYNEQFF
few | TRBJ1-1 | TRBV13 | TRBD1 | TGTGCCAGCAGCCAACAGGGGAGGACTGAAGCTTTCTTT | CASSQQGRTEAFF
. | TRBJ2-1 | TRBV9 | TRBD1 | TGTGCCAGCAGCCCCCGGGACAGTGCCTACAATGAGCAGTTCTTC | CASSPRDSAYNEQFF
once | TRBJ1-1 | TRBV5-8 | . | TGTGCCAGCAGCCGTCGACAAATTATGAACACTGAAGCTTTCTTT | CASSRRQIMNTEAFF
few | TRBJ2-7 | TRBV7-2 | TRBD2 | TGTGCCAGCAGCCTCACGGGACTAGCGGGCACGCAGTACTTC | CASSLTGLAGTQYF
. | TRBJ2-5 | TRBV7-2 | TRBD2 | TGTGCCAGCAGCTTGGGACTAGCGGGAGTCAAGACCCAGTACTTC | CASSLGLAGVKTQYF
. | TRBJ1-1 | TRBV7-2 | . | TGTGCCAGCAGCTTAGTGGGGCAGGGGTACACTGAAGCTTTCTTT | CASSLVGQGYTEAFF
. | TRBJ2-2 | TRBV11-3 | TRBD1 | TGTGCCAGCAGCAAAGGACAGGGTAACACCGGGGAGCTGTTTTTT | CASSKGQGNTGELFF
. | TRBJ2-1 | TRBV28 | TRBD2 | TGTGCCAGCAGTCGGCCTCTAGCGGGAGGGAATGAGCAGTTCTTC | CASSRPLAGGNEQFF
once | TRBJ1-1 | TRBV3-1/TRBV3-2 | . | TGTGCCAGCAGCCACGAGGGCTGGGGAACTGAAGCTTTCTTT | CASSHEGWGTEAFF
. | TRBJ1-1 | TRBV18 | . | TGTGCCAGCTCACCACGGCCAGGGCATAACACTGAAGCTTTCTTT | CASSPRPGHNTEAFF
. | TRBJ2-7 | TRBV28 | . | TGTGCCAGCAGTTTTCCCCGAGGGGACACCTACGAGCAGTACTTC | CASSFPRGDTYEQYF
. | TRBJ2-5 | TRBV7-9 | TRBD2 | TGTGCCAGCAGCTCTAGCGGACAAGAGACCCAGTACTTC | CASSSSGQETQYF
. | TRBJ1-6 | TRBV5-1 | . | TGCGCCAGCAGCTTGGGTGACAGTAATAATTCACCCCTCCACTTT | CASSLGDSNNSPLHF
. | TRBJ2-3 | TRBV28 | TRBD2 | TGTGCCAGCAGTTTCCGTAGCGGGAGGACCGCAGATACGCAGTATTTT | CASSFRSGRTADTQYF
once | TRBJ1-2 | TRBV28 | . | TGTGCCGGAGCGGGAAACTATGGCTACACCTTC | CAGAGNYGYTF
once | TRBJ2-1 | TRBV6-4 | . | TGTGCCAGCAGTGATTTAGGGACTCCTTACAATGAGCAGTTCTTC | CASSDLGTPYNEQFF
. | TRBJ1-2 | TRBV3-1/TRBV3-2 | . | TGTGCCAGCAGCCAAGGGGGAGTTGTTCCTGGCTACACCTTC | CASSQGGVVPGYTF
few | TRBJ2-1 | TRBV10-3 | TRBD2 | TGTGCCATCAGTGATTTGGGACTAGCGGGAGAAGGTGAGCAGTTCTTC | CAISDLGLAGEGEQFF
. | TRBJ1-4 | TRBV27 | . | TGTGCCAGCAGGACAAGACAGGTTGCAACTAATGAAAAACTGTTTTTT | CASRTRQVATNEKLFF
. | TRBJ2-5 | TRBV28 | TRBD1 | TGTGCCAGCAGTCCCGGGACAGGGGGCACGTACCAAGAGACCCAGTACTTC | CASSPGTGGTYQETQYF
. | TRBJ2-7 | TRBV7-2 | TRBD1 | TGTGCCAGCAGCGAACAGGGGGCCTCCTACGAGCAGTACTTC | CASSEQGASYEQYF
. | TRBJ2-1 | TRBV21-1 | . | TGTGCCAGCAGCAAAGTCCCAGCGGGTCAGCAGTTCTTC | CASSKVPAGQQFF
. | TRBJ1-2 | TRBV18 | . | TGTGCCAGCTCACCGGGGCAGAGCGATAACTATGGCTACACCTTC | CASSPGQSDNYGYTF
. | TRBJ2-5 | TRBV30 | TRBD2 | TGTGCCTGGGCCGAGCCCCTATCGACTAGCGGGAGGGAGACCCAGTACTTC | CAWAEPLSTSGRETQYF
few | TRBJ1-2 | TRBV27 | TRBD1 | TGTGCCAGCAGTTCGGGGACAGCTCTAGGCTATGGCTACACCTTC | CASSSGTALGYGYTF
few | TRBJ2-7 | TRBV5-7 | TRBD1 | TGTGCCAGCAGCTTGGCCGACAGGGATCCAAGCTACGAGCAGTACTTC | CASSLADRDPSYEQYF
. | TRBJ2-2 | TRBV28 | TRBD2 | TGTGCCAGCAGTACCCGACTAGCGGGACGGACCGGGGAGCTGTTTTTT | CASSTRLAGRTGELFF
once | TRBJ1-1 | TRBV5-1 | TRBD1 | TGCGCCAGCAGCTTGGAGCCAGGGGGCGACACTGAAGCTTTCTTT | CASSLEPGGDTEAFF